The 18 T cell receptor beta chains reported below all come from one sample, sequenced in a study of identical twins listed by TCRdb under 2016. The library was prepared using 5' RACE. TCRdb names Illumina HiSeq 2000 as the instrument used. In-frame beta chains were kept once TCRdb had trimmed the public reads at Q25 with fastp and called clones with MiXCR. CDR3 protein duplicates are merged, each entry listing the most common genes and DNA. The sample table contains roughly 1,500,000 distinct CDR3 sequences; only one count was recorded for around 29% of them. 0.25% to 0.3% of the sample comes from the top ten. Sequenced material: cord blood. The receptors here all came from a newborn girl in good health.

The CDR3 loop reads CSARGAGGEPYEQYF. The CDR3, as DNA: TGCAGTGCTAGAGGTGCAGGGGGCGAACCTTACGAGCAGTACTTC. This chain links TRBV20-1 with TRBJ2-7; the match to TRBD1 covers 8 bases. V shed 1 base and J 4 bases; nucleotides not matched to a gene: 9. This CDR3 region has 15 residues. CDR1 DFQATT and CDR2 SNEGSKA come from the germline V gene (reference sequence).

This clonotype has a handful of counts. The chain carries TRBV27 and TRBJ2-7; TRBD1 is a possible D gene (6 bases). The J call may be in error: the DNA end matches TRBJ2-4 better. Looked up from germline, CDR1 is MNHEY and CDR2 is SMNVEV (reference sequence). This CDR3 has 13 amino acids. Here the CDR3 reads CASSYSRGDIQYF. The CDR3 DNA follows: TGTGCCAGCAGTTACTCCAGGGGTGACATTCAGTACTTC.

This clonotype was seen a few times. The chain couples TRBV7-8 to TRBJ2-2, with TRBD2 identical over 8 bases. Germline V gene lookup returns CDR1 SGHVS and CDR2 FQNEAQ. The J segment lost 2 bases and the V segment lost 4 bases, leaving 9 bases of the junction unmatched. The CDR3 consists of 17 residues. CDR3 region: CASSSHTSGENTGELFF. Written as DNA, the CDR3 is TGTGCCAGCAGCTCTCACACTAGCGGTGAAAACACCGGGGAGCTGTTTTTT.

This clonotype occurred many times. The chain recombines TRBV27 with TRBJ1-2; TRBD1 matches 7 bases. V lost 5 bases, J lost 2 bases, and 5 bases stayed unmatched. The CDR3 sequence is 14 residues long. Germline CDR1 MNHEY, CDR2 SMNVEV (reference sequence). For the CDR3, the DNA is TGTGCCAGCAGTGGGGACAGCACCAACTATGGCTACACCTTC. Translated, it gives CASSGDSTNYGYTF.

This clonotype was picked up a small number of times. The chain joins TRBV3-1 to TRBJ2-1; 7 bases agree with TRBD1. After removal of 3 bases from V and 4 bases from J, the junction contained 3 bases not matched to a gene. Germline assignment: CDR1 LGHDT and CDR2 YNNKEL (reference sequence). The CDR3 loop spans 14 amino acids. The CDR3 is CASSQGQIYNEQFF. CDR3 nucleotide sequence: TGTGCCAGCAGCCAGGGACAGATATACAATGAGCAGTTCTTC.

This chain joins TRBV20-1 and TRBJ1-2; weak D call: TRBD1 (6 bases). V lost 0 bases to trimming and J lost 5 bases, with 10 bases between them. Germline values: CDR1 DFQATT, CDR2 SNEGSKA (reference sequence). The CDR3 loop spans 13 amino acids. The CDR3 sequence: CSAREAGAYGYTF. The CDR3 bases are TGCAGTGCTAGAGAAGCAGGGGCGTATGGCTACACCTTC.

This clonotype was found a few times. The rearrangement links TRBV20-1 to TRBJ2-7; D is possibly TRBD1 (6 bases). Germline V gene data show CDR1 as DFQATT and CDR2 as SNEGSKA (reference sequence). V lost 3 bases to trimming and J lost 3 bases, with 12 bases between them. The CDR3 sequence is 13 residues long. In DNA, the CDR3 is TGCAGTGCTAGGGGGGCCCTTGTCTACGAGCAGTACTTC. It specifies CSARGALVYEQYF.

The chain joins TRBV4-1 to TRBJ2-7, with a tentative D call TRBD1 (5 bases). The CDR3 length is 15 residues. The ends were cut back, 2 bases at V and 2 bases at J, with 13 bases in the middle. The germline CDR1 and CDR2 sequences are MGHRA and YSYEKL. CDR3 loop: CASSQTEVRAYEQYF. Written as DNA, the CDR3 is TGCGCCAGCAGCCAAACCGAGGTCAGGGCCTACGAGCAGTACTTC.

This clonotype has a handful of counts. V is TRBV6-1 and J is TRBJ2-1; TRBD2 agrees at 10 bases. TRBJ2-7 matches the DNA end more closely, so the J call is doubtful. This CDR3 has 14 amino acids. Germline V CDR1 and CDR2: MNHNS, SASEGT. CDR3 nucleotides: TGTGCCAGTACTAGCGGGAACTCCTACAATGAGCAGTACTTC. It translates to CASTSGNSYNEQYF.

The rearrangement joins TRBV6-5 to TRBJ1-2, with D maybe TRBD1 (5 bases). The CDR3 is 16 residues long. Germline CDR1 and CDR2: MNHEY and SVGAGI. The V gene lost 2 bases and the J gene lost 0 bases, with 13 bases spanning the gap. CDR3 amino acids: CASSYNGGPANYGYTF. The CDR3 DNA is TGTGCCAGCAGTTACAATGGGGGTCCAGCTAACTATGGCTACACCTTC.

V and J are TRBV3-1 and TRBJ1-3, with D unresolved. The CDR3 loop spans 15 amino acids. Germline V gives CDR1 LGHDT, CDR2 YNNKEL (reference sequence). The V and J ends lost 1 base and 0 bases respectively, with 7 bases between them. In DNA, the CDR3 is TGTGCCAGCAGCCAAGCTGGGATCTCTGGAAACACCATATATTTT. Translation: CASSQAGISGNTIYF.

This chain uses TRBV4-2 with TRBJ2-1, with 8 nucleotides matching TRBD2. This CDR3 is built from 15 residues. The trim removed 3 bases at V and 12 bases at J, leaving 13 bases unmatched. The germline V gene has CDR1 LGHNA and CDR2 YNFKEQ. In DNA, the CDR3 is TGTGCCAGCAGCCACGAGGCTAGCGGGTGGCAGGGGCAGTTCTTC. It encodes CASSHEASGWQGQFF.

J is TRBJ2-7 and V is TRBV5-1, with 7 bases identical to TRBD2. Per the germline V gene, CDR1 is SGHRS and CDR2 is YFSETQ. The junction had 10 bases not matched to a gene; V was cut back by 0 bases and J by 7 bases. This CDR3 is built from 15 residues. DNA for the CDR3: TGCGCCAGCAGCTTGGCCCTCGCGGGAGTGTGGGAGCAGTACTTC. Encoded protein: CASSLALAGVWEQYF.

The chain has TRBV6-1 and TRBJ2-5; 12 bases agree with TRBD2. CDR1 and CDR2 (germline): MNHNS, SASEGT. With 2 bases clipped from V and 2 bases from J, the junction kept 9 bases outside the gene matches. The CDR3 runs to 18 residues. As DNA, the CDR3 is TGTGCCAGCAGTGAAATCCCACTAGCGGGGGGACCACAAGAGACCCAGTACTTC. Translating it yields CASSEIPLAGGPQETQYF.

The chain links TRBV20-1 to TRBJ2-5; 7 positions agree with TRBD2. The CDR3 length is 14 residues. Germline lookup yields CDR1 DFQATT and CDR2 SNEGSKA (reference sequence). Unmatched junction bases numbered 11, after V lost 5 bases and J lost 5 bases. In DNA, the CDR3 is TGCAGTGCTCCGCGCGGTAGCGGGCAGGAGACCCAGTACTTC. As protein: CSAPRGSGQETQYF.

V usage is TRBV20-1 and J usage is TRBJ2-5, with 13 positions matching TRBD2. This CDR3 comprises 20 residues. Germline CDR1 DFQATT, CDR2 SNEGSKA (reference sequence). The V and J ends lost 0 bases and 11 bases, in that order; junction bases with no gene match: 24. CDR3 loop: CSARDWGTSGRVLSYNEQYF. As DNA, the CDR3 is TGCAGTGCTAGAGATTGGGGTACTAGCGGGAGGGTCCTATCCTACAATGAGCAGTACTTC.

This clonotype was counted only a few times. This chain connects TRBV2 to TRBJ1-5, with D unclear. V gave up 8 bases and J gave up 4 bases, with 12 bases separating them. There are 13 residues in the CDR3. Germline CDR1 SNHLY, CDR2 FYNNEI. CDR3 coding DNA: TGTGCCAGCGCGGACGGGTCTAATCAGCCCCAGCATTTT. Protein product: CASADGSNQPQHF.

The count of this clonotype is one. The chain has TRBV19 and TRBJ2-5, with TRBD1 matching 8 bases. The CDR3 extends over 14 amino acids. V was pared by 9 bases and J by 3 bases, with 9 bases of the junction left unmatched. Germline V gene data show CDR1 as LNHDA and CDR2 as SQIVND (reference sequence). The CDR3, as DNA: TGTGCCAGCGCCCGACAGGGGAAGGAAGAGACCCAGTACTTC. The encoded protein is CASARQGKEETQYF.